This TCR beta chain is drawn from a study of blood T cell repertoires in COVID-19. Study-level background: Some COVID-19 samples were acute and others convalescent; all came from the United States, Italy and Spain. Nucleic acid was either cDNA or gDNA, and it came from T cells, B-cell-depleted T cells, or PBMCs.

The authors' processing: Cell counts per sample came from amplifying reference gene primers. The assay was immunoSEQ multiplex PCR, and TCRdb's table has in-frame clones only and misses some. V and J calls and clone size follow that table, whereas D and trimming were derived from the DNA. The table includes about 20,000 clones, just over 85% detected once. CDR3 length equals 15 residues. The J segment lost 5 bases and the V segment lost 3 bases, leaving 9 bases of the junction unmatched. In germline, CDR1 is MRHNA, CDR2 SNTAGT. This clonotype was obtained from a man aged 45-60 years with active COVID-19. The J gene is TRBJ2-5, the V gene TRBV6-4, with 7 bases matching TRBD2. The sample consisted of peripheral blood. The CDR3 sequence: CASSEWRRREETQYF. The CDR3 DNA sequence: TGTGCCAGCAGTGAGTGGAGACGGCGGGAGGAGACCCAGTACTTC.